The next 29 T cell receptor beta chains were all read from a single sample in a study of neurological immune-mediated disorders. MiXCR was run by TCRdb on the 5' RACE reads, yielding one entry per CDR3 protein. This sample has tens of thousands of distinct CDR3 sequences, with approximately 3% found just once. Documented time point: longitudinal time-point 1 (baseline). The sequencing input was PBMCs. The receptors derive from a woman between 55 and 75 years old with multiple sclerosis.

This clonotype was counted many times. The CDR3 bases are TGTGCCAGCAGCTTGGGCACGGGGGCTAACACCGGGGAGCTGTTTTTT. Translating gives CASSLGTGANTGELFF. The chain is built from TRBV5-6 and TRBJ2-2; either TRBD1 or TRBD2 may fit D (6 bases each). This CDR3 contains 16 residues. V lost 0 bases to trimming and J lost 2 bases, with 11 bases between them. The germline CDR1 and CDR2 sequences are SGHDT and YYEEEE.

This clonotype was detected ten times or more. The chain combines TRBV20-1 with TRBJ1-3; 12 bases align to TRBD1. This CDR3 has 16 residues. With V trimmed by 3 bases and J by 4 bases, 7 bases remained unmatched. Germline V gives CDR1 DFQATT, CDR2 SNEGSKA (reference sequence). CDR3 sequence: CSASRGQGALGNTIYF. The CDR3 nucleotides read TGCAGTGCTAGTAGGGGACAGGGGGCGCTCGGAAACACCATATATTTT.

This clonotype was observed many times. This rearrangement joins TRBV5-1 to TRBJ2-3; TRBD1 matches 8 bases. V was pared by 0 bases and J by 6 bases, with 3 bases of the junction left unmatched. Per the germline V gene, CDR1 is SGHRS and CDR2 is YFSETQ. This CDR3 region has 14 residues. DNA for the CDR3: TGCGCCAGCAGCTTGGGAACAGGGGGGGATACGCAGTATTTT. It specifies CASSLGTGGDTQYF.

This clonotype was observed at least ten times. This sequence joins TRBV9 and TRBJ2-3, with a possible D match to TRBD2 (6 bases). This CDR3 spans 16 amino acids. The germline V and J ends were trimmed by 3 bases and 1 base, with 15 bases remaining between them. Germline V CDR1 and CDR2: SGDLS, YYNGEE. CDR3 residues: CASSALGGPRTDTQYF. The CDR3 DNA reads as TGTGCCAGCAGCGCTCTCGGGGGACCCCGCACAGATACGCAGTATTTT.

This clonotype has ten or more counts. The chain couples TRBV5-1 to TRBJ2-3, with D perhaps given as TRBD1 or TRBD2 (5 bases each). This CDR3 is 16 amino acids long. The germline CDR1 and CDR2 sequences are SGHRS and YFSETQ. With 0 bases removed from V and 4 bases from J, the gap between germline ends came to 15 bases. The CDR3: CASSLGDQRDADTQYF. The CDR3 DNA follows: TGCGCCAGCAGCTTGGGGGACCAAAGAGACGCAGATACGCAGTATTTT.

This clonotype was seen at least ten times. The rearrangement links TRBV6-6 to TRBJ2-7; no firm D call. Per the germline V gene, CDR1 is MNHNY and CDR2 is SVGAGI (reference sequence). V gave up 3 bases and J gave up 5 bases, with 11 bases separating them. CDR3 length equals 13 residues. This CDR3 is CASSYQAGNEQYF. The CDR3 nucleotides are TGTGCCAGCAGTTATCAAGCTGGGAACGAGCAGTACTTC.

The V gene is TRBV5-1, the J gene TRBJ2-1, with D unclear. Germline CDR1 SGHRS, CDR2 YFSETQ. The ends were cut back, 2 bases at V and 5 bases at J, with 11 bases in the middle. This CDR3 has 14 residues. CDR3 region: CASSFFRFNNEQFF. Written as DNA, the CDR3 is TGCGCCAGCAGCTTTTTCAGATTTAACAATGAGCAGTTCTTC.

This clonotype has a count of ten or more. This chain joins TRBV10-3 and TRBJ2-3; D gene uncertain. CDR1 and CDR2 (germline): ENHRY, SYGVKD. The CDR3 loop spans 16 amino acids. V gave up 6 bases and J gave up 0 bases, with 16 bases separating them. DNA for the CDR3: TGTGCCATCAGCCCCCCCCTTGCGACTAGCACAGATACGCAGTATTTT. This translates into CAISPPLATSTDTQYF.

There are many counts of this clonotype. This rearrangement joins TRBV20-1 to TRBJ2-2; 8 bases agree with TRBD1. Germline CDR1 DFQATT, CDR2 SNEGSKA (reference sequence). The CDR3 has 15 amino acids. V lost 6 bases, J lost 3 bases, and 9 bases stayed unmatched. The CDR3 spells CSAPGQGADTGELFF. The CDR3 bases are TGCAGTGCCCCCGGTCAGGGGGCAGACACCGGGGAGCTGTTTTTT.

This clonotype was recorded many times. V usage is TRBV12-3 or TRBV12-4 and J usage is TRBJ2-2; TRBD2 aligns across 11 bases. V trimming: 6 bases; J trimming: 6 bases; junction bases outside the gene matches: 6. This CDR3 region has 15 residues. CDR3 residues: CASSRGTSGAGELFF. In nucleotides, the CDR3 is TGTGCCAGCAGCCGAGGGACTAGCGGCGCCGGGGAGCTGTTTTTT.

As to this clonotype: This may come from a read error, since a much larger clone is one base off. For the CDR3, the DNA is TGTGCCAGCAGCCAACAAGGTTACGGGCAGGAGCAGTACTTC. This codes for CASSQQGYGQEQYF. The V and J genes are TRBV9 and TRBJ2-7; D not certain. The germline CDR1 and CDR2 sequences are SGDLS and YYNGEE. The CDR3 has 14 residues. Deletions cut 4 bases from V and 7 bases from J, with 18 bases between.

This clonotype was counted ten times or more. The chain joins TRBV5-1 to TRBJ2-7; D is perhaps TRBD1 (6 bases). This CDR3 region has 12 residues. The V and J ends lost 5 bases and 7 bases respectively, with 13 bases between them. In germline, CDR1 is SGHRS, CDR2 YFSETQ. The CDR3 reads CASSFTGIEQYF. In DNA, the CDR3 is TGCGCCAGCAGTTTTACAGGGATTGAGCAGTACTTC.

This clonotype was picked up many times. The genes are TRBV12-3 or TRBV12-4 and TRBJ2-1; 10 positions agree with TRBD2. Germline trimming cut 5 bases from V and 8 bases from J; bases unmatched to any gene: 9. This CDR3 spans 15 amino acids. In DNA, the CDR3 is TGTGCCAGCAGTCGATCTAGCGGGGGCATGGATGAGCAGTTCTTC. Translation gives CASSRSSGGMDEQFF.

This clonotype showed up many times. The chain links TRBV6-5 to TRBJ2-2; 8 bases line up with TRBD1. V lost 2 bases and J lost 5; bases outside the gene matches: 1. Germline CDR1 reads MNHEY; CDR2 reads SVGAGI. This CDR3 is built from 14 residues. The CDR3 loop is CASSYDRGTGELFF. CDR3 DNA sequence: TGTGCCAGCAGTTACGACAGGGGTACCGGGGAGCTGTTTTTT.

This clonotype showed up many times. This sequence joins TRBV5-1 and TRBJ1-1, with D possibly being TRBD1 (5 bases). CDR3 length equals 14 residues. The V end lost 5 bases, the J end lost 1 base, and 12 bases lay between the germline ends. In germline, CDR1 is SGHRS, CDR2 YFSETQ. Here the CDR3 DNA reads TGCGCCAGCAGAGTGCAGGGTTCGAACACTGAAGCTTTCTTT. It codes for CASRVQGSNTEAFF.

V and J are TRBV5-5 and TRBJ1-4, with unresolved D. This CDR3 region has 15 residues. V was cut by 3 bases and J by 5 bases, with 14 bases left in between. Germline V gives CDR1 SGHKS, CDR2 YYEKEE (reference sequence). Written as DNA, the CDR3 is TGTGCCAGCAGCTCGATAAGGGCCCAAAATGAAAAACTGTTTTTT. Translation gives CASSSIRAQNEKLFF.

This clonotype has at least ten counts. The gene calls are TRBV20-1 and TRBJ1-2; D remains unclear. Germline values: CDR1 DFQATT, CDR2 SNEGSKA (reference sequence). The V end was cut by 0 bases, the J end by 4 bases, with 12 bases between. The CDR3 length is 14 residues. The CDR3 loop is CSARDPDGPYGYTF. Written as DNA, the CDR3 is TGCAGTGCTAGAGATCCCGACGGCCCCTATGGCTACACCTTC.

This clonotype was detected many times. V is TRBV9 and J is TRBJ2-6; the D gene could be TRBD1 or TRBD2 (5 bases each). The germline CDR1 and CDR2 sequences are SGDLS and YYNGEE. V lost 1 base, J lost 2 bases, and 7 bases lay in between. The CDR3 is made up of 15 amino acids. In nucleotides, the CDR3 is TGTGCCAGCAGCGTAATGGGGGCTGGGGCCAACGTCCTGACTTTC. This codes for CASSVMGAGANVLTF.

This clonotype was seen at least ten times. The rearrangement links TRBV10-3 to TRBJ1-1, with D perhaps TRBD1 (5 bases). This CDR3 has 11 residues. CDR1 and CDR2 (germline): ENHRY, SYGVKD. Trimming removed 9 bases from V and 2 bases from J, with 7 bases in between. CDR3 DNA: TGTGCCATTCGGGACAACACTGAAGCTTTCTTT. Its protein is CAIRDNTEAFF.

This clonotype was counted many times. The chain links TRBV20-1 to TRBJ2-5, with 11 bases fitting TRBD2. In germline, CDR1 is DFQATT, CDR2 SNEGSKA (reference sequence). The CDR3 has 16 residues. J lost 0 bases, V lost 4 bases, and 7 bases had no gene match. The CDR3 reads CSAKRLAGGYQETQYF. Written as DNA, the CDR3 is TGCAGTGCTAAACGGCTAGCGGGGGGATACCAAGAGACCCAGTACTTC.

This clonotype was observed many times. The CDR3 loop reads CASSPSGTFNYGYTF. The CDR3 DNA reads TGTGCCAGCAGCCCGTCCGGGACCTTCAACTATGGCTACACCTTC. This rearrangement joins TRBV7-8 to TRBJ1-2, with D possibly matching TRBD1 (5 bases). V was trimmed by 5 bases and J by 2 bases, leaving 15 bases between them. The CDR3 has 15 amino acids. Looked up from germline, CDR1 is SGHVS and CDR2 is FQNEAQ. The whole variable domain, filled in from reference TRBV7-8 and TRBJ1-2, reads GAGVSQSPRYKVAKRGQDVALRCDPISGHVSLFWYQQALGQGPEFLTYFQNEAQLDKSGLPSDRFFAERPEGSVSTLKIQRTQQEDSAVYLCASSPSGTFNYGYTFGSGTRLTVV.

Concerning this clonotype: The conserved phenylalanine or tryptophan is not found at the CDR3 terminus, so this likely reflects a read error. The chain has TRBV5-1 and TRBJ1-2, with a tentative D call TRBD1 (5 bases). Trimming removed 0 bases at V and 0 bases at J, with 6 bases between. CDR1 and CDR2 from the germline V gene are SGHRS and YFSETQ. The CDR3 totals 14 residues. The CDR3 nucleotides are TGCGCCAGCAGCTTGGAGGGGACTAACTATGGCTACACCAAC. Its protein is CASSLEGTNYGYTN.

The sample holds many counts of this clonotype. The chain recombines TRBV3-1 with TRBJ1-1, with D hard to call. Between the trimmed V and J ends, which lost 2 bases and 5 bases, there was a span of 15 bases. The CDR3 consists of 15 residues. Germline CDR1 is LGHDT and CDR2 is YNNKEL (reference sequence). In nucleotides, the CDR3 is TGTGCCAGCAGCCAAACGGGAGTGGGTGTTACTGAAGCTTTCTTT. Translation: CASSQTGVGVTEAFF.

This clonotype appeared many times. This chain joins TRBV12-3 or TRBV12-4 and TRBJ2-2; D might be TRBD1 (5 bases). The V end was cut by 4 bases, the J end by 3 bases, with 9 bases between. The CDR3 has 14 residues. CDR3 DNA sequence: TGTGCCAGCAGTTCAACAGGTTACACCGGGGAGCTGTTTTTT. Its protein product is CASSSTGYTGELFF.

This clonotype has a count of ten or more. The gene calls are TRBV18 and TRBJ1-6; no reliable D call. The V and J ends lost 4 bases and 10 bases respectively, with 11 bases between them. This CDR3 contains 13 residues. CDR1 is KGHSH, CDR2 LQKENI, per germline. CDR3 sequence: CASSRVEDSPLHF. CDR3 DNA: TGTGCCAGCTCACGCGTGGAGGACTCACCCCTCCACTTT.

Many counts were recorded for this clonotype. The rearrangement links TRBV7-2 to TRBJ2-2; D perhaps matches TRBD1 (5 bases). CDR3 length: 17 residues. V was pared by 2 bases and J by 0 bases, with 13 bases between. From germline, CDR1 is SGHTA and CDR2 FQGNSA. The CDR3: CASSLSSRQTNTGELFF. CDR3 nucleotide sequence: TGTGCCAGCAGCTTAAGTTCGCGACAGACGAACACCGGGGAGCTGTTTTTT.

Many counts were recorded for this clonotype. The chain couples TRBV5-4 to TRBJ2-2; D might be TRBD1 (5 bases). The V end lost 4 bases, the J end lost 5 bases, and 15 bases lay between the germline ends. CDR3 size: 15 residues. The germline V gene encodes CDR1 SGHNT and CDR2 YYREEE (reference sequence). The CDR3 coding sequence is TGTGCCAGCAGCGGGGCCAATTCCGGGACCGGGGAGCTGTTTTTT. The encoded protein is CASSGANSGTGELFF. Variable domain in full (rest from reference TRBV5-4 and TRBJ2-2): ETGVTQSPTHLIKTRGQQVTLRCSSQSGHNTVSWYQQALGQGPQFIFQYYREEENGRGNFPPRFSGLQFPNYSSELNVNALELDDSALYLCASSGANSGTGELFFGEGSRLTVL.

Ten or more counts support this clonotype. V gene TRBV12-3 or TRBV12-4 combines with J gene TRBJ2-5, with 12 bases identical to TRBD2. V lost 2 bases and J lost 2; bases outside the gene matches: 9. CDR3 length: 18 amino acids. CDR3 in DNA: TGTGCCAGCAGTTTATCGCAGCTAGCGGGGGGGAAACAAGAGACCCAGTACTTC. Protein: CASSLSQLAGGKQETQYF.

This clonotype was seen ten or more times. This rearrangement joins TRBV5-1 to TRBJ1-5, with D uncertain. The V gene's germline CDR1 is SGHRS and CDR2 YFSETQ. Trimming left V 0 bases short and J 2 bases short, with 9 bases between. This CDR3 is built from 15 residues. Here the CDR3 DNA reads TGCGCCAGCAGCTTGGAGCCCGGGGGCAATCAGCCCCAGCATTTT. Translating it yields CASSLEPGGNQPQHF.